The entry that follows covers one T cell receptor beta chain sequence. The antigen is unknown. The data originate from a study of circulating and synovial CD4+ cells in juvenile arthritis. General observations from the study: Circulating pathogenic-like lymphocytes shared a substantially higher fraction of CDR3 sequences with synovium than bulk blood. Deeper sequencing increased measured overlap with synovial clonotypes. Circulating pathogenic-like and bulk T cells looked alike by Vbeta family usage.

V lost 8 bases and J lost 7, with 15 bases in between. The CDR3 consists of 13 residues. Germline V gives CDR1 MGHRA, CDR2 YSYEKL. The data were produced by immunoSEQ multiplex PCR, yet TCRdb's version contains in-frame clones alone and is incomplete. This sample has around 13,000 clones; 80% to 85% occur once, and the top ten carry about 3.6%. The rearrangement uses TRBV4-1 and TRBJ1-5; the D gene is possibly TRBD1 (5 bases). The source material was CD4+ T cells from synovial fluid. The sequence came from a human patient with juvenile idiopathic arthritis. Some clones in this sample may be carry-over from other donors' samples. The CDR3 nucleotides read TGCGCCAGCTATCGACAGAACCGGCAGCCCCAGCATTTT. This gives the protein CASYRQNRQPQHF.